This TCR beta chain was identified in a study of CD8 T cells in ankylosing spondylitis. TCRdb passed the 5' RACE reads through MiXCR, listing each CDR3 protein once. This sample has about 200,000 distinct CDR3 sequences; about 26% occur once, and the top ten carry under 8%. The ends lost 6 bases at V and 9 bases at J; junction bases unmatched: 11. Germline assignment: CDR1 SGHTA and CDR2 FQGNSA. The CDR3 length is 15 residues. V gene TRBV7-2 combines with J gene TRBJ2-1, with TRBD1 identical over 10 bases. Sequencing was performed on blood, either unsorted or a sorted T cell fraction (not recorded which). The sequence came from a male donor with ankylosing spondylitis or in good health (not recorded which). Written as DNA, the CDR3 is TGTGCCAGCAGTAGGGACAGGGGCACATGGAGTGAGCAGTTCTTC. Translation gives CASSRDRGTWSEQFF. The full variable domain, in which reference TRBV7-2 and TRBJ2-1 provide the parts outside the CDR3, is GAGVSQSPSNKVTEKGKDVELRCDPISGHTALYWYRQSLGQGLEFLIYFQGNSAPDKSGLPSDRFSAERTGGSVSTLTIQRTQQEDSAVYLCASSRDRGTWSEQFFGPGTRLTVL.